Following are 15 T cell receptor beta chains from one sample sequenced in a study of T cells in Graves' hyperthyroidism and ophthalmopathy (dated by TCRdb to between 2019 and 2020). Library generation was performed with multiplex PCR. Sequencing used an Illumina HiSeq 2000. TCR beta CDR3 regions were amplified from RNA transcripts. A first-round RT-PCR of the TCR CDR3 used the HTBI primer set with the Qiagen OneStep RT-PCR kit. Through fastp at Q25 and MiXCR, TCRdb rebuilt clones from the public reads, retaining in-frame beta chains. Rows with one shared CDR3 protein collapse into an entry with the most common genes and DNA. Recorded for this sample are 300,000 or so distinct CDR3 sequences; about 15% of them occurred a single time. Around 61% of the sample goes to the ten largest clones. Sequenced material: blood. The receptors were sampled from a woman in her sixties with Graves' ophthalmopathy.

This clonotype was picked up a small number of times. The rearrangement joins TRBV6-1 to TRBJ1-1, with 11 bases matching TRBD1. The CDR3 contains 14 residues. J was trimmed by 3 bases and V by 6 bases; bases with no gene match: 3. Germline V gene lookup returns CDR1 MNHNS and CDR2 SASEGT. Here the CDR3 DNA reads TGTGCCAGCAGCAGGACAGGGGGCGACACTGAAGCTTTCTTT. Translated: CASSRTGGDTEAFF.

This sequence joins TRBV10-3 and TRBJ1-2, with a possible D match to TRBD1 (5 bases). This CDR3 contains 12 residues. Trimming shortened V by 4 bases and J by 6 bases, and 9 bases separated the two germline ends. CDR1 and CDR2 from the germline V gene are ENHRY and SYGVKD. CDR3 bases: TGTGCCATCAGTGCAGGGAATAATGGCTACACCTTC. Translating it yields CAISAGNNGYTF.

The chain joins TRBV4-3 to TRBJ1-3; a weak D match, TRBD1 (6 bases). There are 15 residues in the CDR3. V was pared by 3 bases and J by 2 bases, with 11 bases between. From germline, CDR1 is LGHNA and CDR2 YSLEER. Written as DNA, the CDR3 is TGCGCCAGCAGCCACGATCGACAGGCTGGAAACACCATATATTTT. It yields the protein CASSHDRQAGNTIYF.

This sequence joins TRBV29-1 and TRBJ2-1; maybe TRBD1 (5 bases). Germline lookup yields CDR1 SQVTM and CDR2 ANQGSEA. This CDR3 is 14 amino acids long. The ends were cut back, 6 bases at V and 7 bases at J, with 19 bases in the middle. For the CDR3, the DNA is TGCAGCGTAGTAGGGGTCAGGGCACAGAATGAGCAGTTCTTC. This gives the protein CSVVGVRAQNEQFF.

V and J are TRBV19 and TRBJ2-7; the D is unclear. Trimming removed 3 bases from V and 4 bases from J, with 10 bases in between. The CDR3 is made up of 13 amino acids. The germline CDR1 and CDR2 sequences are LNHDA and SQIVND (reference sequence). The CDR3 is CASSIARGYEQYF. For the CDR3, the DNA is TGTGCCAGTAGTATCGCGCGTGGGTACGAGCAGTACTTC.

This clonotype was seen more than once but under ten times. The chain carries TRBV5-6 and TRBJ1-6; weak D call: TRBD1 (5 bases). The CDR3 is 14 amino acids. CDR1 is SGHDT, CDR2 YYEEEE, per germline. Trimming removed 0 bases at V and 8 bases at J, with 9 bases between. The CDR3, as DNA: TGTGCCAGCAGCTTGGGGGGCTCAGATTCACCCCTCCACTTT. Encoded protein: CASSLGGSDSPLHF. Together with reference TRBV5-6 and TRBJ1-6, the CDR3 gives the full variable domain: DAGVTQSPTHLIKTRGQQVTLRCSPKSGHDTVSWYQQALGQGPQFIFQYYEEEERQRGNFPDRFSGHQFPNYSSELNVNALLLGDSALYLCASSLGGSDSPLHFGNGTRLTVT.

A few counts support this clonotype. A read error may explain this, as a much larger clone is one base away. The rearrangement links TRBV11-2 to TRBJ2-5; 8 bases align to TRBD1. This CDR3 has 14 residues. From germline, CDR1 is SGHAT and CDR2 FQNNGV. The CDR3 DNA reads TGTGTCAGCAGCTTAGGACAGGGCCAAGAGACCCAGTACTTC. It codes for CVSSLGQGQETQYF.

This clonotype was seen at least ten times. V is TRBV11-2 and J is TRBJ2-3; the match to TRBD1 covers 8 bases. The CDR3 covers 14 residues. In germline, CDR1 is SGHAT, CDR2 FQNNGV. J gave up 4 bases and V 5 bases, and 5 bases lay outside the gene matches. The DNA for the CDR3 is TGTGCCAGCAGCAAAGACAGGGGTTCAGATACGCAGTATTTT. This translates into CASSKDRGSDTQYF.

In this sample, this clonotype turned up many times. The DNA for the CDR3 is TGTGCCAGCAGTTACTCGGGTACTAGCGGGAGGGGCGAGCAGTACTTC. Its translation is CASSYSGTSGRGEQYF. The chain links TRBV6-6 to TRBJ2-7, with 13 bases aligning to TRBD2. In germline, CDR1 is MNHNY, CDR2 SVGAGI (reference sequence). There are 16 residues in the CDR3. Trimming cost V 0 bases and J 6 bases; bases outside gene matches: 5.

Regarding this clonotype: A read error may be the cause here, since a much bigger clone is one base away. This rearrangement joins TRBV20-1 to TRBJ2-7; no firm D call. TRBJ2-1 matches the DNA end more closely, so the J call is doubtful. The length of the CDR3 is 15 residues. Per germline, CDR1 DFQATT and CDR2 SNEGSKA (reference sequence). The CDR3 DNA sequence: TGCAGTGCTAGTCTCTCAGGTCGCGGCTCCTACGAGCAGTTCTTC. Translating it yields CSASLSGRGSYEQFF.

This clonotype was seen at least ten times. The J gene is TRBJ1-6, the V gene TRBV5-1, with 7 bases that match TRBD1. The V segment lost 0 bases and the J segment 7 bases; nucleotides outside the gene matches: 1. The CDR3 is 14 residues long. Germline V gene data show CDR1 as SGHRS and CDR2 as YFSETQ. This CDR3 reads CASSLEQGNSPLHF. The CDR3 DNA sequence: TGCGCCAGCAGCTTGGAACAGGGGAATTCACCCCTCCACTTT.

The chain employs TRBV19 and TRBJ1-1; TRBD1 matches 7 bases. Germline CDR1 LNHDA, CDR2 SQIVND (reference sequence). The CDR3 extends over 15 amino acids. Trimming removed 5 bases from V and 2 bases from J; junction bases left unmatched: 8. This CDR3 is CASSSPRDSNTEAFF. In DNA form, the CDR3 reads TGTGCCAGTAGTTCTCCCCGGGACAGCAACACTGAAGCTTTCTTT.

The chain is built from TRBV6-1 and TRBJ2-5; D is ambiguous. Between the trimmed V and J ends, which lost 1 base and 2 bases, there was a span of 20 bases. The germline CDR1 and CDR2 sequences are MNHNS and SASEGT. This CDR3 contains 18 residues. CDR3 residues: CASSEEVMSSSGQETQYF. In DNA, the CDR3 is TGTGCCAGCAGTGAAGAGGTTATGTCCAGCAGTGGACAAGAGACCCAGTACTTC.

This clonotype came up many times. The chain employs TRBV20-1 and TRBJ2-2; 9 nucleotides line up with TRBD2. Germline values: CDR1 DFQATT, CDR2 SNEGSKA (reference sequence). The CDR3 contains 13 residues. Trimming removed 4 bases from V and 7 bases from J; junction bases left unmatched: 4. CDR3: CSATSGIDGELFF. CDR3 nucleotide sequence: TGCAGTGCTACTAGCGGGATCGACGGGGAGCTGTTTTTT.

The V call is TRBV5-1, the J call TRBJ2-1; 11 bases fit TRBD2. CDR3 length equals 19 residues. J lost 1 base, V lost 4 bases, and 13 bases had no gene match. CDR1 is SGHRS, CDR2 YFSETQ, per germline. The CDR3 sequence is CASSRTTSGSSPSYNEQFF. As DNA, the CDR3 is TGCGCCAGCAGCCGCACCACTAGCGGGAGTTCCCCTTCCTACAATGAGCAGTTCTTC.